This T cell receptor (beta chain) was captured by sequencing in a study of cytomegalovirus exposure and HLA in healthy donors. This clone was picked up a small number of times. What it binds is not known. Broader study findings: Sequence variants that were highly shared formed a cluster that was likely a sequencing artifact.

PCR employed 60 Vbeta and 13 Jbeta primers. The repertoire was sequenced with immunoSEQ multiplex PCR; TCRdb's copy has only in-frame clones and lacks some. Here the sample spans about 150,000 clones, approximately 60% being singletons. Trimming removed 6 bases from V and 1 base from J, with 12 bases in between. Germline assignment: CDR1 SGHTA and CDR2 FQGNSA. This CDR3 comprises 14 residues. Specimen: PBMCs. J is TRBJ1-1 and V is TRBV7-2; D unclear. This clonotype was obtained from a woman between 40 and 55 years old in good health and CMV-seronegative. CDR3 amino acids: CASSRMERNTEAFF. CDR3 DNA sequence: TGTGCCAGCAGTAGAATGGAGAGGAACACTGAAGCTTTCTTT.